These T cell receptor beta chains were read from a single sample in a study of Graves' ophthalmopathy and Graves' hyperthyroidism. TCRdb re-analysed the multiplex PCR reads in MiXCR, keeping a single row per CDR3 protein. The sample holds 200,000 to 250,000 distinct CDR3 sequences, roughly 27% seen once. The sequenced sample was peripheral blood. These receptor sequences come from a middle-aged man with Graves' ophthalmopathy. Both conserved end residues are part of each CDR3. Each record gives: clone size, CDR3 length, J gene, V gene, D gene, CDR3 DNA, CDR3 protein. A D gene is named only where the DNA matches it firmly. Expanded clones are given a class, and other clones once, few, many or no size at all.

many,16,TRBJ2-7,TRBV27,TRBD2,TGTGCCAGCAGTTTTTCCAGCGGGAGGCCCTCCTACGAGCAGTACTTC,CASSFSSGRPSYEQYF
many,15,TRBJ1-1,TRBV4-1,.,TGCGCCAGCAGCCAAGAACCGGGGGCGAACACTGAAGCTTTCTTT,CASSQEPGANTEAFF
many,15,TRBJ2-5,TRBV27,TRBD2,TGTGCCAGCAGTTCTGGGACTAGCGGGAGACAGACCCAGTACTTC,CASSSGTSGRQTQYF
few,16,TRBJ1-2,TRBV27,TRBD1,TGTGCCAGCTCCTGGGCAGGGGGCGTAAAGGACTATGGCTACACCTTC,CASSWAGGVKDYGYTF
.,16,TRBJ1-6,TRBV2,.,TGTGCCAGCAGTGAGGCCCTCGCCTGGCCGGAGTCACCCCTCCACTTT,CASSEALAWPESPLHF
many,12,TRBJ1-5,TRBV20-1,.,TGCAGTGCTAGGGTCACGGATCAGCCCCAGCATTTT,CSARVTDQPQHF
many,12,TRBJ2-7,TRBV10-3,.,TGTGCCATCAGCAGCGACTCCTACGAGCAGTACTTC,CAISSDSYEQYF
many,14,TRBJ2-7,TRBV12-3/TRBV12-4,TRBD2,TGTGCCAGCAGTTATAGCGGGAGCGCCTACGAGCAGTACTTC,CASSYSGSAYEQYF
many,16,TRBJ2-7,TRBV20-1,TRBD2,TGCAGTGCCAGAGGAGTAGCGGGAGATGTTCGGAACGAGCAGTACTTC,CSARGVAGDVRNEQYF
many,14,TRBJ2-5,TRBV24-1,.,TGTGCCACCAGTGAAGCGACAGCACAAGAGACCCAGTACTTC,CATSEATAQETQYF
.,17,TRBJ1-6,TRBV6-2/TRBV6-3,TRBD1,TGTGCCAGCAGAAAGACTGCCGGGACAGGGGGTAATTCACCCCTCCACTTT,CASRKTAGTGGNSPLHF
.,13,TRBJ1-5,TRBV20-1,.,TGCAGTGCCTCCCGGGACTCCAATCAGCCCCAGCATTTT,CSASRDSNQPQHF
many,17,TRBJ2-5,TRBV25-1,TRBD1,TGTGCCAGCAGTGAATACGGGACAGGGGGATTTACCGAGACCCAGTACTTC,CASSEYGTGGFTETQYF
many,13,TRBJ1-2,TRBV29-1,.,TGCAGCGTTGACCTCAGAGGGGGTCAAGGCTACACCTTC,CSVDLRGGQGYTF
many,11,TRBJ1-2,TRBV28,.,TGTGCCAGCAGTCGCCTGAGGGGCTACACCTTC,CASSRLRGYTF
many,16,TRBJ2-2,TRBV14,TRBD1,TGTGCCAGCAGCCAAGGCGGGACAGGGAACACCGGGGAGCTGTTTTTT,CASSQGGTGNTGELFF
.,17,TRBJ2-5,TRBV6-5,.,TGTGCCAGCAGTTACTTGGGGACTCCGATCAGCCGAGAGACCCAGTACTTC,CASSYLGTPISRETQYF
many,15,TRBJ2-2,TRBV4-1,.,TGCGCCAGCAGCCAAGACGGAGGGGTCACCGGGGAGCTGTTTTTT,CASSQDGGVTGELFF
many,15,TRBJ1-3,TRBV5-1,.,TGCGCCAGCAGCTTGCAGGGGAGTTACGGAAACACCATATATTTT,CASSLQGSYGNTIYF
.,13,TRBJ2-7,TRBV12-3/TRBV12-4,.,TGTGCCAGCAGTTTAAGACACAACTACGAGCAGTACTTC,CASSLRHNYEQYF
few,15,TRBJ1-2,TRBV12-3/TRBV12-4,.,TGTGCCAGCAGTTTAGGGACAGACTATTACTATGGCTACACCTTC,CASSLGTDYYYGYTF
many,11,TRBJ2-7,TRBV29-1,.,TGCAGCGTTGAAGTGGCCTACGAGCAGTACTTC,CSVEVAYEQYF
many,14,TRBJ2-7,TRBV20-1,TRBD1,TGCAGTGCGCTAGACAGGGGAAGACCCTACGAGCAGTACTTC,CSALDRGRPYEQYF
.,12,TRBJ2-5,TRBV28,.,TGTGCCAGCCAACCACCGGGAGAGACCCAGTACTTC,CASQPPGETQYF
many,13,TRBJ1-2,TRBV6-1,.,TGTGCCAGCAGTGAACAGCGAGCCTATGGCTACACCTTC,CASSEQRAYGYTF
.,15,TRBJ1-5,TRBV7-2,.,TGTGCCAGCAGCTTAATGCGGGGAAGCAATCAGCCCCAGCATTTT,CASSLMRGSNQPQHF
few,16,TRBJ1-6,TRBV7-2,.,TGTGCCAGCAGCTTAGAACTCCGTCGCGGGGGATCACCCCTCCACTTT,CASSLELRRGGSPLHF
many,13,TRBJ2-7,TRBV28,.,TGTGCCAGCAGTTCGGGTCCTTCCAACGAGCAGTACTTC,CASSSGPSNEQYF
many,14,TRBJ1-6,TRBV12-3/TRBV12-4,.,TGTGCCAGCAGTTTCGTGGAGGGCAATTCACCCCTCCACTTT,CASSFVEGNSPLHF
many,12,TRBJ1-2,TRBV28,.,TGTGCCAGCAACCAAATTAACTATGGCTACACCTTC,CASNQINYGYTF
many,15,TRBJ2-7,TRBV6-1,.,TGTGCCAGCAGCCTTGGACCGCCTTTCTCCTACGAGCAGTACTTC,CASSLGPPFSYEQYF
many,13,TRBJ2-5,TRBV24-1,.,TGTGCCACCAGTGATCGGGGGCGCAAGACCCAGTACTTC,CATSDRGRKTQYF
many,14,TRBJ2-7,TRBV27,TRBD2,TGTGCCAGCAGAACTAGCGGGAGCAACTACGAGCAGTACTTC,CASRTSGSNYEQYF
many,16,TRBJ2-7,TRBV20-1,.,TGCAGTGCTAGAGATTGGGAGAGCCAGAGCTCCTACGAGCAGTACTTC,CSARDWESQSSYEQYF
many,15,TRBJ2-7,TRBV2,.,TGTGCCAGCAGTGATTCCCTCCGCGGCTCCTACGAGCAGTACTTC,CASSDSLRGSYEQYF
many,15,TRBJ2-7,TRBV7-9,.,TGTGCCAGCAGCCCTAGGGGGGGAGTCTTGGACGAGCAGTACTTC,CASSPRGGVLDEQYF
.,13,TRBJ2-7,TRBV12-3/TRBV12-4,TRBD2,TGTGCCAGCAGTTTGGCTTGGGGGGGTGAGCAGTACTTC,CASSLAWGGEQYF
many,15,TRBJ1-6,TRBV4-3,.,TGCGCCAGCAGCCAAGAGACAGGCGCTAATTCACCCCTCCACTTT,CASSQETGANSPLHF
.,16,TRBJ1-6,TRBV28,.,TGTGCCAGCAGTATGGATACAGGGTCCTATAATTCACCCCTCCACTTT,CASSMDTGSYNSPLHF
.,18,TRBJ2-5,TRBV12-3/TRBV12-4,TRBD2,TGTGCCAGCAGCCCGGGACTAGCGGGAGGGCCGGGCCATGAGACCCAGTACTTC,CASSPGLAGGPGHETQYF
once,15,TRBJ2-7,TRBV12-3/TRBV12-4,.,TGTGCCAGCAGTACCCTCCCAAATGTCGGCGGCGAGCAGTACTTC,CASSTLPNVGGEQYF
many,14,TRBJ2-5,TRBV10-3,.,TGTGCCATCAGTGAGTCCAAAGGGCGGGAGACCCAGTACTTC,CAISESKGRETQYF
many,13,TRBJ2-5,TRBV28,.,TGTGCCAGCAGCCTCCGACAGCCGGAGACCCAGTACTTC,CASSLRQPETQYF
few,15,TRBJ1-5,TRBV28,.,TGTGCCAGCAGTTCGGACTCCGGTTGGAATCAGCCCCAGCATTTT,CASSSDSGWNQPQHF
many,12,TRBJ2-7,TRBV27,TRBD1,TGTGCCAGCAGTTTCGACAGGGTCGAGCAGTACTTC,CASSFDRVEQYF
many,15,TRBJ1-6,TRBV6-6,TRBD1,TGTGCCAGCAGGAGACTTCGGGACAGGGGATCACCCCTCCACTTT,CASRRLRDRGSPLHF
many,16,TRBJ1-5,TRBV30,.,TGTGCCTGGAGTGCGGACAGAGGCTATAGCAATCAGCCCCAGCATTTT,CAWSADRGYSNQPQHF
few,13,TRBJ1-1,TRBV6-2/TRBV6-3,.,TGTGCCAGCAGTTACCCGGAAGGCACTGAAGCTTTCTTT,CASSYPEGTEAFF
.,15,TRBJ2-5,TRBV5-5,TRBD1,TGTGCCAGCAGCGGGGCAGGGGGAATTATGGAGACCCAGTACTTC,CASSGAGGIMETQYF
many,14,TRBJ2-5,TRBV12-3/TRBV12-4,.,TGTGCCAGCAGTTTAGGGGGCGACCAAGAGACCCAGTACTTC,CASSLGGDQETQYF
many,18,TRBJ2-7,TRBV6-2/TRBV6-3,TRBD2,TGTGCCAGCAGTTACTCGCTGAGAGCGGGAGGCACGAGCTACGAGCAGTACTTC,CASSYSLRAGGTSYEQYF
many,16,TRBJ1-5,TRBV20-1,TRBD1,TGCAGTGCTACCGACAGGGGCCCGCTCGGCAATCAGCCCCAGCATTTT,CSATDRGPLGNQPQHF
many,13,TRBJ1-1,TRBV5-1,.,TGCGCCAGCAGCTTGGCCTGGGAGGGTGAAGCTTTCTTT,CASSLAWEGEAFF
many,13,TRBJ2-7,TRBV12-3/TRBV12-4,.,TGTGCCAGCAGCCTCTTTGGGGGAGGCGAGCAGTACTTC,CASSLFGGGEQYF